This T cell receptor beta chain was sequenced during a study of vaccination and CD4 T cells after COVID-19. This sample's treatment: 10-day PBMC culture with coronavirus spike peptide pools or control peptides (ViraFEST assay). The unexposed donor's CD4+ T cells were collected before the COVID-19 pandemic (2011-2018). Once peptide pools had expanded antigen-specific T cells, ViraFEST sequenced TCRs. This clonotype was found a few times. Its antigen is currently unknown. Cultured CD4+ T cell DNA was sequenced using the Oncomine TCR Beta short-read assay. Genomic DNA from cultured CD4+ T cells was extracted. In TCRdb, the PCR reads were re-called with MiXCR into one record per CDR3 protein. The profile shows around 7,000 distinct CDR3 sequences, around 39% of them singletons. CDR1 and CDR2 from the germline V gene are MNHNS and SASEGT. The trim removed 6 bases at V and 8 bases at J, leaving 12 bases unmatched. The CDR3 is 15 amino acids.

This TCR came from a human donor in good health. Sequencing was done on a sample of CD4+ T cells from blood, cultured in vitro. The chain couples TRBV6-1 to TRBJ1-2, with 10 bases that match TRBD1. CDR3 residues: CASRVPPGQGTGYTF. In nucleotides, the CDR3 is TGTGCCAGCAGAGTGCCTCCGGGACAGGGGACCGGCTACACCTTC.